The clone carrying this T cell receptor beta chain came up a few times. The sample belongs to a study of Graves' ophthalmopathy and Graves' hyperthyroidism. The CDR3 length is 13 residues. Germline V gives CDR1 ENHRY, CDR2 SYGVKD. Trimming cost V 0 bases and J 4 bases, with 7 bases left between them. Aged 18 to 65, hyperthyroidism patients had been newly diagnosed, with under 2 months' duration. Uncontrolled infections, pregnancy, lactation or other autoimmune diseases led to patient exclusion. Amplification from RNA transcripts yielded the TCR beta CDR3 regions. The workflow started with a first-round RT-PCR run with HTBI primers and then moved on to a second-round multiplex PCR. TCRdb reprocessed the multiplex PCR reads with MiXCR, giving one entry per CDR3 protein. The profile shows hundreds of thousands of distinct CDR3 sequences, 22% of them singletons.

This sequence was found in a woman between 18 and 29 years old with stable Graves' hyperthyroidism. Some clones in this sample may be carry-over from other donors' samples. The chain carries TRBV10-3 and TRBJ2-7; D gene uncertain. The sequenced sample consisted of peripheral blood. CDR3 in amino acids: CAISESAQYEQYF. The CDR3 DNA is TGTGCCATCAGTGAGTCGGCACAGTACGAGCAGTACTTC.